These 27 T cell receptor beta chains originate from one sample sequenced in a study of brain metastases from non-small cell lung cancer. The protocol was immunoSEQ multiplex PCR, while the TCRdb copy is restricted to in-frame clones and leaves out a portion. The sample shows a few thousand clones, 95% to 96% of them seen only once. Sample: tumor-adjacent normal tissue. These receptors all come from a donor aged 40 or over with non-small cell lung cancer.

The V and J genes are TRBV29-1 and TRBJ1-4, with 7 positions matching TRBD1. Looked up from germline, CDR1 is SQVTM and CDR2 is ANQGSEA. The CDR3 loop spans 12 amino acids. Trimming took 5 bases from V and 3 from J; bases not matched to a gene: 0. The DNA for the CDR3 is TGCAGCGTTCAGGGGGCTAATGAAAAACTGTTTTTT. It translates to CSVQGANEKLFF.

The CDR3 region is CASSPGQGEQYF. CDR3 DNA sequence: TGTGCCAGCAGCCCGGGACAGGGAGAGCAGTACTTC. The V gene is TRBV11-1, the J gene TRBJ2-7; 9 positions match TRBD1. The CDR3 loop spans 12 amino acids. V lost 5 bases, J lost 7 bases, and 3 bases stayed unmatched. The V gene's germline CDR1 is SGHAT and CDR2 FQDESV (reference sequence). Full variable domain (missing parts from reference TRBV11-1 and TRBJ2-7): EAEVAQSPRYKITEKSQAVAFWCDPISGHATLYWYRQILGQGPELLVQFQDESVVDDSQLPKDRFSAERLKGVDSTLKIQPAELGDSAMYLCASSPGQGEQYFGPGTRLTVT.

J is TRBJ2-1 and V is TRBV12-3 or TRBV12-4; D is ambiguous. The V end lost 6 bases, the J end lost 0 bases, and 6 bases lay between the germline ends. The CDR3 has 13 amino acids. The DNA for the CDR3 is TGTGCCAGCAGGCTCCCCTCCTACAATGAGCAGTTCTTC. Translation: CASRLPSYNEQFF.

The count of this clone is one. This rearrangement joins TRBV5-1 to TRBJ1-3, with TRBD1 matching over 10 bases. Losses at the gene ends were 5 bases for V and 2 bases for J; bases not matched to a gene: 4. The CDR3 spans 15 residues. From germline, CDR1 is SGHRS and CDR2 YFSETQ. CDR3 residues: CASRSTGGPGNTIYF. CDR3 in DNA: TGCGCCAGCAGGTCGACAGGGGGCCCTGGAAACACCATATATTTT.

The gene calls are TRBV7-8 and TRBJ2-3, with TRBD1 as a possible D gene (5 bases). The CDR3 extends over 14 amino acids. Germline V CDR1 and CDR2: SGHVS, FQNEAQ. The V end was cut by 1 base, the J end by 6 bases, with 11 bases between. CDR3 region: CASSLVGRADTQYF. CDR3 sequence (DNA): TGTGCCAGCAGCTTAGTGGGCAGGGCCGATACGCAGTATTTT.

CDR3 region: CASSPSGTEGSPLHF. Written as DNA, the CDR3 is TGTGCCAGCTCACCTTCCGGGACAGAGGGTTCACCCCTCCACTTT. The rearrangement links TRBV18 to TRBJ1-6, with 7 bases aligning to TRBD1. J was trimmed by 9 bases and V by 3 bases; bases with no gene match: 8. Germline CDR1 reads KGHSH; CDR2 reads LQKENI. The CDR3 contains 15 residues. The entire variable domain, with the rest obtained from reference TRBV18 and TRBJ1-6, is as follows: NAGVMQNPRHLVRRRGQEARLRCSPMKGHSHVYWYRQLPEEGLKFMVYLQKENIIDESGMPKERFSAEFPKEGPSILRIQQVVRGDSAAYFCASSPSGTEGSPLHFGNGTRLTVT.

This CDR3 reads CASSSWTANSPLHF. CDR3 nucleotide sequence: TGTGCCAGCAGCTCCTGGACAGCCAATTCACCCCTCCACTTT. The J gene is TRBJ1-6, the V gene TRBV27; a possible D gene is TRBD1 (6 bases). V shed 6 bases and J shed 7 bases, with 13 bases lying between them. The germline V gene encodes CDR1 MNHEY and CDR2 SMNVEV (reference sequence). The CDR3 runs 14 residues.

The chain carries TRBV3-1 (or the pseudogene TRBV3-2) and TRBJ2-2; D is undetermined. The CDR3 totals 13 residues. Germline V CDR1 and CDR2: LGHDT, YNNKEL (reference sequence). Trimming cost V 8 bases and J 1 base, with 8 bases left between them. This chain's CDR3 is CASLYRNTGELFF. The CDR3 DNA reads TGTGCCAGCTTGTACAGGAACACCGGGGAGCTGTTTTTT.

The V call is TRBV7-8, the J call TRBJ1-3; 9 nucleotides agree with TRBD1. Germline values: CDR1 SGHVS, CDR2 FQNEAQ. With V trimmed by 5 bases and J by 3 bases, 11 bases remained unmatched. The CDR3 sequence is 17 residues long. CDR3 sequence reads: CASSLPGTGMNGNTIYF. CDR3 DNA sequence: TGTGCCAGCAGCCTTCCGGGGACAGGGATGAATGGAAACACCATATATTTT.

Of note for this clone: An end of the junction differs from the germline gene, which may be a read error. The chain joins TRBV10-3 to TRBJ2-7; TRBD2 is a possible D gene (6 bases). Germline assignment: CDR1 ENHRY and CDR2 SYGVKD. The CDR3 totals 14 residues. The CDR3 spells CAISERGTSYEQYF. The CDR3 DNA reads as TGTGCCATCAGTGAGCGGGGGACGTCCTACGAGCAGTATTTC.

The chain recombines TRBV5-6 with TRBJ1-3; D is undetermined. V was cut by 0 bases and J by 0 bases, with 7 bases left in between. CDR1 SGHDT and CDR2 YYEEEE come from the germline V gene. The length of the CDR3 is 15 residues. CDR3 coding DNA: TGTGCCAGCAGCTTGGACACTTACTCTGGAAACACCATATATTTT. Encoded protein: CASSLDTYSGNTIYF.

This clone was seen just once. The chain carries TRBV7-9 and TRBJ1-6; D may be TRBD1 (5 bases). The CDR3 spans 14 residues. Trimming stripped 3 bases from V and 6 bases from J, with 9 bases between. Germline V gene sequence: CDR1 SEHNR, CDR2 FQNEAQ (reference sequence). The CDR3 nucleotides read TGTGCCAGCAGCTTGCAGGGTTTTAATTCACCCCTCCACTTT. Protein product: CASSLQGFNSPLHF.

The chain carries TRBV19 and TRBJ2-5, with D tentatively TRBD1 (6 bases). CDR1 is LNHDA and CDR2 is SQIVND in the germline V gene (reference sequence). This CDR3 is 15 amino acids long. Trimming cost V 2 bases and J 2 bases, with 12 bases left between them. CDR3 bases: TGTGCCAGTAGTATATGGGGGCTCCCTCAAGAGACCCAGTACTTC. Translation gives CASSIWGLPQETQYF.

The V call is TRBV30, the J call TRBJ2-1; weak D call: TRBD1 (6 bases). V was cut by 0 bases and J by 2 bases, with 8 bases left in between. There are 14 residues in the CDR3. Germline V CDR1 and CDR2: GTSNPN, SVGIG (reference sequence). The CDR3 region is CAWSVGGAYNEQFF. The CDR3, as DNA: TGTGCCTGGAGTGTAGGGGGTGCCTACAATGAGCAGTTCTTC. The whole variable domain, filled in from reference TRBV30 and TRBJ2-1, reads SQTIHQWPATLVQPVGSPLSLECTVEGTSNPNLYWYRQAAGRGLQLLFYSVGIGQISSEVPQNLSASRPQDRQFILSSKKLLLSDSGFYLCAWSVGGAYNEQFFGPGTRLTVL.

The gene calls are TRBV28 and TRBJ1-5, with D possibly matching TRBD1 (5 bases). Germline values: CDR1 MDHEN, CDR2 SYDVKM. The CDR3 length is 15 residues. V was clipped by 4 bases and J by 7 bases, with 17 bases between them. The CDR3 sequence is CASSSSSTVKQPQHF. The CDR3, as DNA: TGTGCCAGCAGTTCTTCCTCGACAGTGAAACAGCCCCAGCATTTT.

The rearrangement joins TRBV10-3 to TRBJ2-3, with D possibly matching TRBD1 (6 bases). Germline V gives CDR1 ENHRY, CDR2 SYGVKD. The CDR3 loop spans 16 amino acids. The V and J ends lost 4 bases and 0 bases respectively, with 14 bases between them. This CDR3 is CAISGTGSPSTDTQYF. The CDR3 DNA is TGTGCCATCAGTGGCACAGGGTCTCCTAGCACAGATACGCAGTATTTT.

The V gene is TRBV28, the J gene TRBJ2-2, with D unresolved. Germline V gene data show CDR1 as MDHEN and CDR2 as SYDVKM. The CDR3 has 13 amino acids. Trimming left V 1 base short and J 6 bases short, with 6 bases between. For the CDR3, the DNA is TGTGCCAGCAGTTTATACCAAGCCGGGGAGCTGTTTTTT. Translation gives CASSLYQAGELFF.

The V and J genes are TRBV20-1 and TRBJ1-1; 7 bases align to TRBD1. The germline gives CDR1 DFQATT, CDR2 SNEGSKA (reference sequence). CDR3 length: 11 residues. Trimming at V came to 4 bases and at J to 5 bases, leaving 1 base not matched to a gene. Here the CDR3 reads CSATGGTEAFF. The DNA for the CDR3 is TGCAGTGCTACAGGGGGGACTGAAGCTTTCTTT.

The chain is built from TRBV24-1 and TRBJ2-1; 10 positions agree with TRBD2. The germline CDR1 and CDR2 sequences are KGHDR and SFDVKD. The junction had 5 bases not matched to a gene; V was cut back by 3 bases and J by 4 bases. The CDR3 sequence is 16 residues long. This CDR3 is CATSDPGTSVYNEQFF. The DNA for the CDR3 is TGTGCCACCAGTGATCCTGGGACTAGCGTTTACAATGAGCAGTTCTTC.

V usage is TRBV7-3 and J usage is TRBJ2-3, with D possibly being TRBD2 (6 bases). The CDR3 is made up of 14 amino acids. The V gene's germline CDR1 is SGHTA and CDR2 FQGTGA. Trimming removed 1 base from V and 2 bases from J, with 7 bases in between. The CDR3 DNA reads as TGTGCCAGCAGCTTAAGCGGGGCCACAGATACGCAGTATTTT. Amino acids: CASSLSGATDTQYF.

This clone was picked up one time. V usage is TRBV4-1 and J usage is TRBJ1-2; D possibly corresponds to TRBD1 (6 bases). Trimming shortened V by 6 bases and J by 6 bases, and 17 bases separated the two germline ends. The germline CDR1 and CDR2 sequences are MGHRA and YSYEKL. The CDR3 runs 14 residues. In DNA, the CDR3 is TGCGCCAGCAGTCCCACGGGGGGCGCTAATGGCTACACCTTC. As protein: CASSPTGGANGYTF.

Comments on this clone: The junction shows a germline mismatch at one end, possibly a read error. The chain is built from TRBV11-1 and TRBJ1-6; 8 bases fit TRBD1. CDR3 length: 14 amino acids. CDR1 is SGHAT, CDR2 FQDESV, per germline (reference sequence). DNA for the CDR3: TGTGCCAGCAGCACCGACAGGGGTAATTCACTCCTCCACTTT. Amino acid sequence: CASSTDRGNSLLHF.

The CDR3 sequence is CASSWTGVRETQYF. The CDR3 nucleotides read TGTGCCAGTAGCTGGACAGGGGTTAGGGAGACCCAGTACTTC. V is TRBV19 and J is TRBJ2-5; 9 bases are shared with TRBD1. There are 14 residues in the CDR3. The V gene end was trimmed by 6 bases and the J gene end by 5 bases; junction bases not matched to a gene: 7. Germline V lookup: CDR1 LNHDA, CDR2 SQIVND (reference sequence).

This chain uses TRBV25-1 with TRBJ2-1; D is perhaps TRBD2 (7 bases). The CDR3 spans 16 residues. The germline V gene encodes CDR1 MGHDK and CDR2 SYGVNS. Trimming shortened V by 2 bases and J by 2 bases, and 13 bases separated the two germline ends. The CDR3: CASSELGGRAYNEQFF. The CDR3 coding sequence is TGTGCCAGCAGTGAACTAGGGGGGAGGGCCTACAATGAGCAGTTCTTC.

In its sample, this clone was seen once. This rearrangement joins TRBV29-1 to TRBJ2-3; TRBD1 might be the D (6 bases). V shed 6 bases and J shed 1 base, with 11 bases lying between them. Germline CDR1 and CDR2: SQVTM and ANQGSEA. CDR3 length: 13 residues. The CDR3 protein is CSVSGVGTDTQYF. CDR3 DNA: TGCAGCGTCTCAGGGGTCGGCACAGATACGCAGTATTTT.

The chain joins TRBV5-1 to TRBJ2-2; 8 bases match TRBD2. Germline trimming cut 4 bases from V and 5 bases from J; bases unmatched to any gene: 7. The germline V gene encodes CDR1 SGHRS and CDR2 YFSETQ. The CDR3 runs to 15 residues. The CDR3 DNA reads as TGCGCCAGCAGCCCCAGGACTAGCAGGACCGGGGAGCTGTTTTTT. Its protein product is CASSPRTSRTGELFF.

The genes are TRBV27 and TRBJ2-2; D gene ambiguous. The CDR3 contains 16 residues. Trimming shortened V by 2 bases and J by 2 bases, and 12 bases separated the two germline ends. Germline-derived CDR1 and CDR2 are MNHEY and SMNVEV (reference sequence). The CDR3 here is CASSLRLAANTGELFF. The CDR3 DNA reads TGTGCCAGCAGTTTAAGGTTGGCAGCTAACACCGGGGAGCTGTTTTTT.